These 3 T cell receptor beta chains share one sample of origin, sequenced in a study of CD4 T cells in relation to SARS-CoV-2 and coronaviruses (dated by TCRdb to about 2021). The antigens for these receptors are not known. CD4+ T cells from unexposed donors were collected before the COVID-19 pandemic (2011-2018). Following 10 days of culture, the EasySep CD4+ T cell isolation kit was used to isolate CD4+ T cells. Libraries were prepared through the immunoSEQ multiplex PCR assay. What TCRdb holds here is the immuneACCESS table cut down to in-frame rearrangements. Part of the clones is not present; checked against another copy, under half of the missing clones reflect an unresolved V gene, and the others are unexplained. The sample contains roughly 10,000 clones, over 65% of them found a single time. Together, the top ten hold around 17% of the sample. Input material: CD4+ T cells from PBMCs, cultured in vitro. The receptors derive from a human donor in good health.

In this sample, this clone turned up a few times. The J gene is TRBJ1-6, the V gene TRBV7-9; D is unresolved. V was clipped by 0 bases and J by 8 bases, with 11 bases between them. The CDR3 totals 15 residues. Looked up from germline, CDR1 is SEHNR and CDR2 is FQNEAQ (reference sequence). This CDR3 is CASSLAAGRDSPLHF. In nucleotides, the CDR3 is TGTGCCAGCAGCTTAGCCGCCGGTAGGGATTCACCCCTCCACTTT.

This chain connects TRBV7-8 to TRBJ1-6; D not certain. V gave up 1 base and J gave up 5 bases, with 9 bases separating them. CDR1 and CDR2 from the germline V gene are SGHVS and FQNEAQ. CDR3 length equals 15 residues. The CDR3 sequence is CASSLDGLDNSPLHF. The CDR3, as DNA: TGTGCCAGCAGCTTAGATGGCCTCGATAATTCACCCCTCCACTTT. Full variable domain (outside the CDR3, taken from reference TRBV7-8 and TRBJ1-6): GAGVSQSPRYKVAKRGQDVALRCDPISGHVSLFWYQQALGQGPEFLTYFQNEAQLDKSGLPSDRFFAERPEGSVSTLKIQRTQQEDSAVYLCASSLDGLDNSPLHFGNGTRLTVT.

V and J are TRBV2 and TRBJ2-7, with TRBD2 matching over 12 bases. This CDR3 contains 15 residues. Germline assignment: CDR1 SNHLY and CDR2 FYNNEI. V was clipped by 6 bases and J by 0 bases; unmatched bases: 3. CDR3 in DNA: TGTGCCAGCAGAGCGACTAGCGGGAGCTCCTACGAGCAGTACTTC. Amino acids: CASRATSGSSYEQYF. The variable domain in full, completed from reference TRBV2 and TRBJ2-7, reads EPEVTQTPSHQVTQMGQEVILRCVPISNHLYFYWYRQILGQKVEFLVSFYNNEISEKSEIFDDQFSVERPDGSNFTLKIRSTKLEDSAMYFCASRATSGSSYEQYFGPGTRLTVT.